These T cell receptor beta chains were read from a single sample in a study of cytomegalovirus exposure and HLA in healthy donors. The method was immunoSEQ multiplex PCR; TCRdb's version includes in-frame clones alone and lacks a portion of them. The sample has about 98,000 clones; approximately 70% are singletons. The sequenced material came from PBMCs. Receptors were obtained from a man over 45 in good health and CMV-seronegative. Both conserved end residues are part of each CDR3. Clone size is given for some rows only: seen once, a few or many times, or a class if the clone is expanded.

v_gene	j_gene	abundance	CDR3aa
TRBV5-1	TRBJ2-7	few	CASSTGYEQYF
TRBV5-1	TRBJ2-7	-	CASSLDTSGRASYEQYF
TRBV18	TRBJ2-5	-	CASSPPATGRQETQYF
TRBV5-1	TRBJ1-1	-	CASSLDGDFNTEAFF
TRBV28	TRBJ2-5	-	CASRAGGETQYF
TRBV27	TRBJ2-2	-	CASSPITGNTGELFF
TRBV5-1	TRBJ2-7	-	CASSLVGTGGGEQYF
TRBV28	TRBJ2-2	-	CASSLDQGDVSTGELFF
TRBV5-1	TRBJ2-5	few	CASSPLTGGLETQYF
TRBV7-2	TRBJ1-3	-	CASSSTGQTGNTIYF
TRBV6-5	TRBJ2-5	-	CASSLETQYF
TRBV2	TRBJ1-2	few	CASSESVNYGYTF
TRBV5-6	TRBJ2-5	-	CASSWGAGTSATRETQYF
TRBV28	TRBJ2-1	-	CASISTERNEQFF
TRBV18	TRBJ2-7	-	CASHRGGIDSYEQYF
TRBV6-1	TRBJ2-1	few	CASSEMPPGQGKNEQFF
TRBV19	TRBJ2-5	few	CASRGGRTQYF
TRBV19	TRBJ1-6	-	CASSIARASYNSPLHF
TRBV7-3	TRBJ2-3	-	CASSYGGLAVIDTQYF
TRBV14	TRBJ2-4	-	CASSQDAPDIQYF
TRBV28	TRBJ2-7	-	CASSSTGGETYEQYF
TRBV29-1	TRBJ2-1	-	CSARIGTAFTPYNEQFF
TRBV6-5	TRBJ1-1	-	CASSQHGEAFF
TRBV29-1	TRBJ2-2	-	CSVELGTQNTGELFF
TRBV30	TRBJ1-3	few	CAWSIQDLLPGNTIYF
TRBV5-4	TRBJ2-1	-	CASSRDSSYNEQFF
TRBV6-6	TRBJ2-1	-	CASSRGLAVGNEQFF
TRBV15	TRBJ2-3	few	CATSRGAPDTQYF
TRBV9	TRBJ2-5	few	CASSVATSARLETQYF
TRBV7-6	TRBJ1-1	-	CASSLRTGVTEAFF
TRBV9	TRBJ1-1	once	CASSSSLMNTEAFF
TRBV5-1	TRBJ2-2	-	CASRSGNTGELFF
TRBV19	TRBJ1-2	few	CASSPGQAGSNYGYTF
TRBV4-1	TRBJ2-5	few	CASSQGSGNQETQYF
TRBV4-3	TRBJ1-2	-	CASSQDLNRGRGYTF
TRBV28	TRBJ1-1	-	CASRPLVDRGNTEAFF
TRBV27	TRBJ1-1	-	CASRKQDGNTEAFF
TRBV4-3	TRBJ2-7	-	CASSQGGLADYEQYF
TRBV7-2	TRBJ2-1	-	CASSPDRGRPYNEQFF
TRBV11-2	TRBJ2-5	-	CASSSNLRDRGQETQYF
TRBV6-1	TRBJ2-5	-	CASSDGSGGGQETQYF
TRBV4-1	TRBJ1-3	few	CASSPPGRYSGNTIYF
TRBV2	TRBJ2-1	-	CARRRGLGYNEQFF
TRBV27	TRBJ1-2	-	CATFRTVSGYTF